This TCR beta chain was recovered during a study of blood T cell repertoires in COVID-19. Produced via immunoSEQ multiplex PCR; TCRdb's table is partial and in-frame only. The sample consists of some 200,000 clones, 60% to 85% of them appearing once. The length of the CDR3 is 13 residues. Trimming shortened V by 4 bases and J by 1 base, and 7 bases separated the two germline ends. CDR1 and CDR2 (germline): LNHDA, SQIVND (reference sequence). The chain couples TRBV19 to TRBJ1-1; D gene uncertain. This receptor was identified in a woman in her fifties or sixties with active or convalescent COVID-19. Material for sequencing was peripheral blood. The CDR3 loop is CASSKQPNTEAFF. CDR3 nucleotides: TGTGCCAGTAGTAAACAGCCGAACACTGAAGCTTTCTTT.